This entry lists 3 T cell receptor beta chains sequenced from one sample in a study of blood T cell dynamics during melanoma immunotherapy. Profiled with immunoSEQ multiplex PCR; TCRdb holds only in-frame clones, not every one. This table has about 10,000 clones, 75% to 90% appearing once. Stated time point: week 3, after first cycle of checkpoint inhibitor. The material was blood, obtained from a patient treated with checkpoint blockade. These receptors all come from a human donor with melanoma.

The rearrangement links TRBV25-1 to TRBJ1-2; 8 bases are a match to TRBD1. With V trimmed by 4 bases and J by 6 bases, 10 bases remained unmatched. The germline CDR1 and CDR2 sequences are MGHDK and SYGVNS. This CDR3 is 15 amino acids long. CDR3 nucleotide sequence: TGTGCCAGCAGTGTCCGGGACAGGTCACATAATGGCTACACCTTC. Translation: CASSVRDRSHNGYTF.

This chain links TRBV6-5 with TRBJ1-3; no reliable D call. There are 14 residues in the CDR3. From germline, CDR1 is MNHEY and CDR2 SVGAGI. Trimming stripped 6 bases from V and 2 bases from J, with 11 bases between. DNA of the CDR3: TGTGCCAGCAGCCTTCATGACGCTGGAAACACCATATATTTT. Protein product: CASSLHDAGNTIYF.

On this clone itself: This CDR3 fails to terminate in the conserved phenylalanine or tryptophan, so it likely reflects a read error. The genes are TRBV18 and TRBJ2-3, with 7 bases identical to TRBD1. Germline-derived CDR1 and CDR2 are KGHSH and LQKENI. V lost 3 bases and J lost 2; bases outside the gene matches: 5. The CDR3 covers 15 residues. This CDR3 is CASSPDRVATDTQYL. CDR3 nucleotides: TGTGCCAGCTCACCTGACAGGGTGGCCACAGATACGCAGTATCTT.